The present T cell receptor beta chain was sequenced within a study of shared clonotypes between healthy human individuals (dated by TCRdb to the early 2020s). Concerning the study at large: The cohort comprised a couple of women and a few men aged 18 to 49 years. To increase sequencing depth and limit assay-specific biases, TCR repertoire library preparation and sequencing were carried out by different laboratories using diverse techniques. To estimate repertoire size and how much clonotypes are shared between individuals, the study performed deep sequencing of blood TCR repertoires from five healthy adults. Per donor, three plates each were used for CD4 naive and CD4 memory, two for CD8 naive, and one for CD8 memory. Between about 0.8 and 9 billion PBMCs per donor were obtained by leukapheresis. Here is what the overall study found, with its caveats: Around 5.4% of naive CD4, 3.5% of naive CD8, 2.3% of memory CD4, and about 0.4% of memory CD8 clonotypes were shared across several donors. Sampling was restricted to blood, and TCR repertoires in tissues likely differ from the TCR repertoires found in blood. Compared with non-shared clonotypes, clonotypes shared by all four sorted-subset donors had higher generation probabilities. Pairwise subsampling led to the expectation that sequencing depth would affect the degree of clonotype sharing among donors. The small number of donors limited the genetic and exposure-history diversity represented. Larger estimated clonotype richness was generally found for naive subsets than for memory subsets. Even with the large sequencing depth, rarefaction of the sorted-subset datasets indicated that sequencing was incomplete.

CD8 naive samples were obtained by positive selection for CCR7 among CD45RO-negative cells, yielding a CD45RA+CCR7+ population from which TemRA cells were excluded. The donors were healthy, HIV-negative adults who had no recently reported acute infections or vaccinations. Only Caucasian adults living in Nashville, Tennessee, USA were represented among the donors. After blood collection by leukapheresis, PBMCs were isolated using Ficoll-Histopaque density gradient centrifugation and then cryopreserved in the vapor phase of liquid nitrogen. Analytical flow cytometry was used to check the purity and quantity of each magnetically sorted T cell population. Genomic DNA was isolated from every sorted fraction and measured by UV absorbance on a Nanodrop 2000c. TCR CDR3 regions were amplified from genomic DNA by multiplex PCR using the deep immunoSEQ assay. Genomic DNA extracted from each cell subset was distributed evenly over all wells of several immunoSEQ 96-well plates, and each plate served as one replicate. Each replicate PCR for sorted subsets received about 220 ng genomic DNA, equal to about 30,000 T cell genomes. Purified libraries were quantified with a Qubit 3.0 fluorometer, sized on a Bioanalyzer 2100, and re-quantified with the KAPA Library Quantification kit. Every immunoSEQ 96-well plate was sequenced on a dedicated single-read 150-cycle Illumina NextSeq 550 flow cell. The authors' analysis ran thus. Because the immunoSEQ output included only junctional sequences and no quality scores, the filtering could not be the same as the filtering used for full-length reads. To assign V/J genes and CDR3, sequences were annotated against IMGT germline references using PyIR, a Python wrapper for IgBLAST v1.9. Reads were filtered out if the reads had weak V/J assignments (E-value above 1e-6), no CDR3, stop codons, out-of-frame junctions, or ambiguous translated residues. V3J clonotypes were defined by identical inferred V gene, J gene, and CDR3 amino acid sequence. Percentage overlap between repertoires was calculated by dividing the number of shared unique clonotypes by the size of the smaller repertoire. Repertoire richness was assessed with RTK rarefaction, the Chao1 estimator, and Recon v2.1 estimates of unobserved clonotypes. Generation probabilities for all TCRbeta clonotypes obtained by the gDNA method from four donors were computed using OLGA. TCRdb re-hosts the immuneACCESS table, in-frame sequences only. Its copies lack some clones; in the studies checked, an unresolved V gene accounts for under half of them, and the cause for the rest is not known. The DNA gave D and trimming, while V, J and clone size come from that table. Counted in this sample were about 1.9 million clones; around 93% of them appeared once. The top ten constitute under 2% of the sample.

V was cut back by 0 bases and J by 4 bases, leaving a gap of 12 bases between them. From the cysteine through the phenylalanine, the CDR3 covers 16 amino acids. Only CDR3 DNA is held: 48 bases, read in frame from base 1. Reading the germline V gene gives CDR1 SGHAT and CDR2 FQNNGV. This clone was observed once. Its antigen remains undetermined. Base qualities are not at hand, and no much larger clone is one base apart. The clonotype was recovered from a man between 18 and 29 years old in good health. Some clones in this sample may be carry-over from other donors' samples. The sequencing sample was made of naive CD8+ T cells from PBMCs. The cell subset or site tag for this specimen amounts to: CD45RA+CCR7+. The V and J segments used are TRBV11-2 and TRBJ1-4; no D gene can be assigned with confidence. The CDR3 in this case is CASSLELGIRNEKLFF. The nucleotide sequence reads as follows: TGTGCCAGCAGCTTAGAATTGGGCATTCGTAATGAAAAACTGTTTTTT.